The 21 T cell receptor beta chains presented below share a single source sample, sequenced in a study of OX40 agonist ivuxolimab in advanced cancers. The data were produced by immunoSEQ multiplex PCR, yet TCRdb's version contains in-frame clones alone and is incomplete. The sample lists approximately 82,000 clones, 85% to 90% occurring once. The specimen was CD4+ or CD8+ T cells sorted from blood, collected in a trial of the OX40 agonist ivuxolimab. The source of these receptors is an adult with an advanced solid tumor such as melanoma, head and neck, liver or kidney cancer.

This rearrangement joins TRBV19 to TRBJ1-1; D not certain. This CDR3 has 14 amino acids. The V and J ends lost 5 bases and 1 base respectively, with 11 bases between them. The V gene's germline CDR1 is LNHDA and CDR2 SQIVND (reference sequence). This CDR3 reads CASSFAPTNTEAFF. The CDR3 region has the DNA TGTGCCAGTAGTTTTGCCCCCACGAACACTGAAGCTTTCTTT.

The chain carries TRBV7-7 and TRBJ2-5, with D perhaps TRBD2 (5 bases). From germline, CDR1 is SSHAT and CDR2 FNYEAQ (reference sequence). CDR3 length: 14 residues. The ends were cut back, 5 bases at V and 5 bases at J, with 15 bases in the middle. The chain's CDR3 is CASSPIMSGETQYF. CDR3 in DNA: TGTGCCAGCAGCCCCATTATGTCGGGGGAGACCCAGTACTTC.

The J gene is TRBJ1-5, the V gene TRBV18; 10 bases match TRBD1. V gave up 6 bases and J gave up 3 bases; unmatched junction bases: 17. Looked up from germline, CDR1 is KGHSH and CDR2 is LQKENI. The CDR3 consists of 19 residues. The CDR3 DNA follows: TGTGCCAGCTCCTTAAGGCAGGGACAGGGGACCGGCGTCAATCAGCCCCAGCATTTT. It yields the protein CASSLRQGQGTGVNQPQHF.

The chain combines TRBV27 with TRBJ1-4, with D perhaps TRBD1 (6 bases). V lost 0 bases and J lost 4, with 12 bases in between. This CDR3 region has 16 residues. Germline V gene lookup returns CDR1 MNHEY and CDR2 SMNVEV (reference sequence). CDR3 sequence reads: CASSLSGGQINEKLFF. The CDR3 nucleotides are TGTGCCAGCAGTTTATCCGGGGGGCAGATTAATGAAAAACTGTTTTTT.

The gene calls are TRBV7-2 and TRBJ2-2; 8 bases align to TRBD2. V lost 3 bases, J lost 6 bases, and 6 bases stayed unmatched. CDR1 and CDR2 from the germline V gene are SGHTA and FQGNSA. This CDR3 contains 15 residues. For the CDR3, the DNA is TGTGCCAGCAGCTTTAACGGGGGGGCGGCCGGGGAGCTGTTTTTT. Translating gives CASSFNGGAAGELFF.

V gene TRBV10-3 combines with J gene TRBJ2-2; TRBD2 aligns across 11 bases. The CDR3 extends over 16 amino acids. Germline V CDR1 and CDR2: ENHRY, SYGVKD. Trimming took 4 bases from V and 0 from J; bases not matched to a gene: 1. The CDR3 DNA is TGTGCCATCAGTGTAGCGGGGGGGTCGAACACCGGGGAGCTGTTTTTT. Encoded protein: CAISVAGGSNTGELFF.

The rearrangement links TRBV5-1 to TRBJ1-1; D is perhaps TRBD1 (5 bases). Germline lookup yields CDR1 SGHRS and CDR2 YFSETQ. The V and J ends lost 1 base and 5 bases respectively, with 15 bases between them. The CDR3 is made up of 15 amino acids. CDR3 protein: CASSLNTQGKTEAFF. The CDR3 DNA is TGCGCCAGCAGCTTGAATACCCAGGGAAAAACTGAAGCTTTCTTT.

A single count supports this clone. The chain is built from TRBV27 and TRBJ1-6; D not certain. CDR3 length: 18 residues. Trimming cost V 3 bases and J 0 bases, with 15 bases left between them. CDR1 is MNHEY and CDR2 is SMNVEV in the germline V gene (reference sequence). CDR3 amino acids: CASSLFGPRSSYNSPLHF. The CDR3 coding sequence is TGTGCCAGCAGTTTGTTCGGACCCCGCAGCTCCTATAATTCACCCCTCCACTTT.

V is TRBV11-3 and J is TRBJ2-1, with a possible D match to TRBD1 (5 bases). In germline, CDR1 is SGHNT, CDR2 YENEEA. V lost 4 bases and J 4 bases, leaving 8 bases between the germline ends. The CDR3 is 13 amino acids. CDR3 residues: CASSSRQYNEQFF. CDR3 coding DNA: TGTGCCAGCAGCTCCCGACAGTACAATGAGCAGTTCTTC.

The chain recombines TRBV5-8 with TRBJ1-1; D is perhaps TRBD1 (5 bases). Looked up from germline, CDR1 is SGHTS and CDR2 is YDEGEE. V shed 1 base and J shed 4 bases, with 17 bases lying between them. The CDR3 has 16 amino acids. CDR3 residues: CASSLWGRGSATEAFF. As DNA, the CDR3 is TGTGCCAGCAGCTTGTGGGGGAGGGGTTCGGCCACTGAAGCTTTCTTT.

The CDR3, as DNA: TGTGCCAGCAGTCGGGACAGGAATCAGCCCCAGCATTTT. It yields the protein CASSRDRNQPQHF. This rearrangement joins TRBV6-5 to TRBJ1-5; 8 bases match TRBD1. This CDR3 contains 13 residues. Germline V gene lookup returns CDR1 MNHEY and CDR2 SVGAGI. V gave up 5 bases and J gave up 4 bases; unmatched junction bases: 1.

This CDR3 is CASSAGVAEYNEQFF. CDR3 bases: TGCGCCAGCAGCGCGGGTGTAGCGGAGTACAATGAGCAGTTCTTC. V is TRBV5-1 and J is TRBJ2-1; possibly TRBD2 for D (6 bases). CDR1 is SGHRS and CDR2 is YFSETQ in the germline V gene. The CDR3 totals 15 residues. Trimming cost V 4 bases and J 4 bases, with 15 bases left between them.

The genes are TRBV28 and TRBJ2-7; unclear D gene. The CDR3 has 14 amino acids. Germline V gene data show CDR1 as MDHEN and CDR2 as SYDVKM. V dropped 6 bases and J dropped 2 bases, with 14 bases sitting between them. The CDR3 is CASSLPNSAYEQYF. CDR3 sequence (DNA): TGTGCCAGCAGCCTACCGAACAGTGCCTACGAGCAGTACTTC.

This chain links TRBV13 with TRBJ2-3; 7 nucleotides line up with TRBD1. The CDR3 runs to 15 residues. Germline V gene data show CDR1 as PRHDT and CDR2 as FYEKMQ (reference sequence). V shed 4 bases, J shed 4 bases, and the junction held 8 bases outside the gene matches. The CDR3 DNA is TGTGCCAGCAGCTCCAGGGGGTTTGGACCAGATACGCAGTATTTT. The encoded protein is CASSSRGFGPDTQYF.

This sequence joins TRBV11-2 and TRBJ1-4; TRBD1 matches at 9 bases. The CDR3 is made up of 14 amino acids. CDR1 and CDR2 (germline): SGHAT, FQNNGV. Losses at the gene ends were 5 bases for V and 8 bases for J; bases not matched to a gene: 6. CDR3 sequence (DNA): TGTGCCAGCAGCCGGGACAGGGTGCAGGAAAAACTGTTTTTT. Amino acid sequence: CASSRDRVQEKLFF.

The CDR3 DNA reads TGTGCCAGCGGTCAACAGTTAAACACTGAAGCTTTCTTT. The encoded protein is CASGQQLNTEAFF. V usage is TRBV6-6 and J usage is TRBJ1-1; D call uncertain. V lost 8 bases and J lost 2, with 12 bases in between. The CDR3 sequence is 13 residues long. The V gene's germline CDR1 is MNHNY and CDR2 SVGAGI (reference sequence).

The genes are TRBV28 and TRBJ1-2; D gene unclear. The CDR3 has 14 residues. CDR1 is MDHEN and CDR2 is SYDVKM in the germline V gene. Trimming took off 1 base at V and 8 bases at J, with 14 bases between the two ends. The CDR3 spells CASSLLADLKGYTF. As DNA, the CDR3 is TGTGCCAGCAGTTTATTAGCCGACCTGAAGGGCTACACCTTC.

This chain links TRBV6-1 with TRBJ1-1; 7 bases match TRBD1. The CDR3 contains 14 residues. Germline CDR1 MNHNS, CDR2 SASEGT. Trimming took 7 bases from V and 0 from J; bases not matched to a gene: 5. CDR3 loop: CASIRQGMNTEAFF. The DNA for the CDR3 is TGTGCCAGCATCCGACAGGGTATGAACACTGAAGCTTTCTTT.

The rearrangement joins TRBV6-1 to TRBJ1-4; D is undetermined. This CDR3 region has 13 residues. Trimming took 8 bases from V and 6 from J, leaving 13 bases between them. CDR1 and CDR2 from the germline V gene are MNHNS and SASEGT. In nucleotides, the CDR3 is TGTGCCAGCGGAAGGAGTAAAGATGAAAAACTGTTTTTT. Its protein is CASGRSKDEKLFF.

This chain uses TRBV19 with TRBJ1-6; a possible D gene is TRBD1 (5 bases). V lost 3 bases and J 7 bases, leaving 13 bases between the germline ends. CDR3 length: 15 amino acids. From germline, CDR1 is LNHDA and CDR2 SQIVND (reference sequence). The chain's CDR3 is CASSIEQGVNSPLHF. The DNA for the CDR3 is TGTGCCAGTAGTATTGAGCAGGGAGTAAATTCACCCCTCCACTTT.

The chain employs TRBV25-1 and TRBJ1-2, with D possibly being TRBD1 (5 bases). Trimming took off 5 bases at V and 8 bases at J, with 12 bases between the two ends. Germline V gene sequence: CDR1 MGHDK, CDR2 SYGVNS. The CDR3 extends over 12 amino acids. For the CDR3, the DNA is TGTGCCAGCAGTCTTGGGGGGTCCGGCTACACCTTC. The encoded protein is CASSLGGSGYTF.